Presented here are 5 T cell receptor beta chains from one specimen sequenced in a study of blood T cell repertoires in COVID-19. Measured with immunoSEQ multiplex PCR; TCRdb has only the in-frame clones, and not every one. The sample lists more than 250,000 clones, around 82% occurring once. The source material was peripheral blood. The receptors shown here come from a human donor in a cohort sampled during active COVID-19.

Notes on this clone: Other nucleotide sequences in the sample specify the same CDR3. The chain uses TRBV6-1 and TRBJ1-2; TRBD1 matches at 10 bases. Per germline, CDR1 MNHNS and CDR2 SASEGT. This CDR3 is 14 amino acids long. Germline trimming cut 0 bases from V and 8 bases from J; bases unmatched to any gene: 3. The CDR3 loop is CASSEAGQGDGYTF. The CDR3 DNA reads TGTGCCAGCAGTGAAGCCGGACAGGGGGACGGCTACACCTTC.

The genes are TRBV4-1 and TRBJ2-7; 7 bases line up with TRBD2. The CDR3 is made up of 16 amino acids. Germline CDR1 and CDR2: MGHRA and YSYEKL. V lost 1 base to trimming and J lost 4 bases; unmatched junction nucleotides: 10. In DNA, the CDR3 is TGCGCCAGCAGCCAAGCGGTGTCGAGCGGGGTATACGAGCAGTACTTC. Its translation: CASSQAVSSGVYEQYF.

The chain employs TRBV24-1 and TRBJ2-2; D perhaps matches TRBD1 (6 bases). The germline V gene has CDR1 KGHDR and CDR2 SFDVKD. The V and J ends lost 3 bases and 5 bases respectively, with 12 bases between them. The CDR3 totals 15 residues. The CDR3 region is CATSDPDRHTGELFF. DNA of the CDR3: TGTGCCACCAGTGATCCGGACAGACATACCGGGGAGCTGTTTTTT.

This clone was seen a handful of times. CDR3 nucleotide sequence: TGTGCCAGCAGCTTGCCAACTTACGAGCAGTACTTC. It translates to CASSLPTYEQYF. V is TRBV5-4 and J is TRBJ2-7; D unresolved. Germline CDR1 is SGHNT and CDR2 is YYREEE (reference sequence). Between the trimmed V and J ends, which lost 1 base and 4 bases, there was a span of 6 bases. The CDR3 extends over 12 amino acids.

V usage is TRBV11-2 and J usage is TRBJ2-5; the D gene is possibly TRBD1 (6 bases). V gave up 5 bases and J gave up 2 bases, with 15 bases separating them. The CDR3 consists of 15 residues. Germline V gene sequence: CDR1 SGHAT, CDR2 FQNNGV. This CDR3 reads CASSPVGTQQETQYF. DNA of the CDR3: TGTGCCAGCAGCCCAGTAGGGACACAGCAAGAGACCCAGTACTTC.